The 5 T cell receptor beta chains in this list originate from one sample, sequenced in a study of blood T cell repertoires in COVID-19. TCRdb keeps only in-frame clones here, not all; method: immunoSEQ multiplex PCR. The sample gives 80,000 to 95,000 clones, roughly 79% of which show up once; roughly two fifths is in the top ten. The sequencing input was peripheral blood. The receptors come from a man older than 75 with acute or convalescent COVID-19.

This sequence joins TRBV14 and TRBJ2-5; 9 bases are a match to TRBD1. There are 15 residues in the CDR3. The trim removed 3 bases at V and 1 base at J, leaving 3 bases unmatched. Germline V gives CDR1 SGHDN, CDR2 FVKESK. The CDR3 region has the DNA TGTGCCAGCAGCCAGGGACAGGGACCCCAAGAGACCCAGTACTTC. Translated, it gives CASSQGQGPQETQYF.

Only one count was recorded for this clone. The V gene is TRBV10-3, the J gene TRBJ2-4; D possibly corresponds to TRBD2 (5 bases). Germline V CDR1 and CDR2: ENHRY, SYGVKD. V was clipped by 4 bases and J by 0 bases, with 7 bases between them. The CDR3 is 14 residues long. The DNA for the CDR3 is TGTGCCATCAGTGGTGAGGGAGCCAAAAACATTCAGTACTTC. Amino acids: CAISGEGAKNIQYF.

The chain carries TRBV11-1 and TRBJ2-5; D possibly corresponds to TRBD1 (6 bases). The CDR3 consists of 15 residues. Trimming shortened V by 5 bases and J by 5 bases, and 18 bases separated the two germline ends. Germline loops: CDR1 SGHAT, CDR2 FQDESV (reference sequence). CDR3 loop: CASSRRPQTGETQYF. CDR3 sequence (DNA): TGTGCCAGCAGCCGAAGGCCCCAAACAGGGGAGACCCAGTACTTC.

This clone was detected only a few times. This chain links TRBV5-5 with TRBJ2-2; D possibly corresponds to TRBD2 (5 bases). Germline CDR1 reads SGHKS; CDR2 reads YYEKEE (reference sequence). V was clipped by 1 base and J by 0 bases, with 7 bases between them. The CDR3 is 15 amino acids. CDR3 bases: TGTGCCAGCAGCTTGCACGGGGCGAACACCGGGGAGCTGTTTTTT. It translates to CASSLHGANTGELFF.

The genes are TRBV7-6 and TRBJ2-1; 7 bases agree with TRBD2. With 4 bases clipped from V and 4 bases from J, the junction kept 13 bases outside the gene matches. CDR3 length equals 17 residues. The germline V gene encodes CDR1 SGHVS and CDR2 FNYEAQ. The CDR3 loop reads CASSYHLGTGGYNEQFF. The CDR3 DNA follows: TGTGCCAGCAGCTACCACCTCGGGACCGGGGGGTACAATGAGCAGTTCTTC.